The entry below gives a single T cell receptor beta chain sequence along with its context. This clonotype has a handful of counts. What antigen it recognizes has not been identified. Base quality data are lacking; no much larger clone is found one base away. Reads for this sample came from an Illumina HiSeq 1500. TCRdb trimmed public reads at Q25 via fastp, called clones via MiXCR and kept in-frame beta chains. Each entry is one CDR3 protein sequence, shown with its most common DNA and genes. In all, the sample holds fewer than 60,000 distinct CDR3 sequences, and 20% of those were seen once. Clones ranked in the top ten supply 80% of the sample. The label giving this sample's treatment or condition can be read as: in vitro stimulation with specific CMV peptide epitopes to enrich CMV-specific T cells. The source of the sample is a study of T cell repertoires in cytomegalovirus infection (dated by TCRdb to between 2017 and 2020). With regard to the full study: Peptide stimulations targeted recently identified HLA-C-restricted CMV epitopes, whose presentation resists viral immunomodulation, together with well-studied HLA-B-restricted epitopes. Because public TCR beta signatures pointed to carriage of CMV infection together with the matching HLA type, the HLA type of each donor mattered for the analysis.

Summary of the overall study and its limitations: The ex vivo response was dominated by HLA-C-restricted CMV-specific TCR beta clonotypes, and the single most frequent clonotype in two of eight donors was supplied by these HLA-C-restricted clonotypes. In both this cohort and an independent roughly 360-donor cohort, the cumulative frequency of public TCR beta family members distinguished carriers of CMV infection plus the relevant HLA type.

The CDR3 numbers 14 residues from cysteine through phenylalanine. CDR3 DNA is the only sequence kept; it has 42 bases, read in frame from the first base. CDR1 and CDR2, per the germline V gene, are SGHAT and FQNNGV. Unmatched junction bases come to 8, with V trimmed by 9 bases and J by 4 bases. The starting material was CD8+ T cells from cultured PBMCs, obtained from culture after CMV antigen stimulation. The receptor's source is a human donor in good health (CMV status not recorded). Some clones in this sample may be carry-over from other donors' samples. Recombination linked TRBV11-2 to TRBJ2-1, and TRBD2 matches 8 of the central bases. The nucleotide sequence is TGTGCCAGTGGGAGCGGGGGACGATACAATGAGCAGTTCTTC. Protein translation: CASGSGGRYNEQFF.